The 20 T cell receptor beta chains reported below all come from one sample, sequenced in a study of T cells in Graves' hyperthyroidism and ophthalmopathy. RNA transcripts were the template for amplifying TCR beta CDR3 regions. The TCR CDR3 was amplified in a first-round RT-PCR using the HTBI primer set. TCRdb analysed the multiplex PCR reads with MiXCR anew, one entry per CDR3 protein. The sample yields 300,000 to 350,000 distinct CDR3 sequences, 21% seen once. Sample: blood. The receptors come from a woman aged 50 to 65 with Graves' hyperthyroidism.

CDR3 loop: CASSHRTSGSGELFF. CDR3 in DNA: TGTGCCAGCAGCCACCGGACTAGCGGGAGTGGGGAGCTGTTTTTT. The chain is built from TRBV7-8 and TRBJ2-2; TRBD2 agrees at 13 bases. This CDR3 is built from 15 residues. Germline V gene data show CDR1 as SGHVS and CDR2 as FQNEAQ. V gave up 5 bases and J gave up 8 bases; unmatched junction bases: 5. The variable domain in full, with the rest retrieved from reference TRBV7-8 and TRBJ2-2, is GAGVSQSPRYKVAKRGQDVALRCDPISGHVSLFWYQQALGQGPEFLTYFQNEAQLDKSGLPSDRFFAERPEGSVSTLKIQRTQQEDSAVYLCASSHRTSGSGELFFGEGSRLTVL.

The table lists this clonotype with many counts. The V gene is TRBV27, the J gene TRBJ2-4; D is unclear. The CDR3 totals 14 residues. CDR1 MNHEY and CDR2 SMNVEV come from the germline V gene (reference sequence). Between the trimmed V and J ends, which lost 2 bases and 7 bases, there was a span of 12 bases. The CDR3 here is CASSLKGPENIQYF. The CDR3 coding sequence is TGTGCCAGCAGTTTAAAGGGCCCTGAGAACATTCAGTACTTC.

This chain connects TRBV29-1 to TRBJ2-3; 7 nucleotides agree with TRBD1. CDR3 length equals 15 residues. With V trimmed by 6 bases and J by 5 bases, 14 bases remained unmatched. CDR1 is SQVTM and CDR2 is ANQGSEA in the germline V gene. CDR3 DNA: TGCAGCGTACCCCTTCTAGGGGGCATGGGAGATACGCAGTATTTT. This translates into CSVPLLGGMGDTQYF.

In this sample, this clonotype turned up a few times. The chain recombines TRBV6-1 with TRBJ1-2; weak D call: TRBD1 (5 bases). The germline gives CDR1 MNHNS, CDR2 SASEGT. This CDR3 spans 12 amino acids. Deletions cut 3 bases from V and 8 bases from J, with 10 bases between. CDR3 amino acids: CASSERGIGYTF. The CDR3 nucleotides read TGTGCCAGCAGTGAGAGGGGTATCGGCTACACCTTC.

In this sample, this clonotype turned up many times. This chain connects TRBV5-6 to TRBJ2-3, with D tentatively TRBD1 or TRBD2 (5 bases each). Per germline, CDR1 SGHDT and CDR2 YYEEEE. The CDR3 is 16 residues long. V was clipped by 1 base and J by 0 bases, with 12 bases between them. Here the CDR3 DNA reads TGTGCCAGCAGCTTGTACCGGGGCCCTAGCACAGATACGCAGTATTTT. This translates into CASSLYRGPSTDTQYF.

This clonotype was seen many times. This chain links TRBV5-1 with TRBJ1-1; D not resolved. This CDR3 spans 13 amino acids. Trimming stripped 1 base from V and 5 bases from J, with 9 bases between. CDR1 SGHRS and CDR2 YFSETQ come from the germline V gene. CDR3 amino acids: CASSLTALTEAFF. The CDR3 region has the DNA TGCGCCAGCAGCTTGACAGCCCTAACTGAAGCTTTCTTT. Drawing the rest from reference TRBV5-1 and TRBJ1-1, the complete variable domain is KAGVTQTPRYLIKTRGQQVTLSCSPISGHRSVSWYQQTPGQGLQFLFEYFSETQRNKGNFPGRFSGRQFSNSRSEMNVSTLELGDSALYLCASSLTALTEAFFGQGTRLTVV.

This clonotype was seen repeatedly, ten times or more. The rearrangement uses TRBV2 and TRBJ2-3; weak D call: TRBD2 (5 bases). This CDR3 is built from 15 residues. Germline CDR1 SNHLY, CDR2 FYNNEI. Deletions cut 5 bases from V and 9 bases from J, with 21 bases between. The CDR3 here is CASSLGRGPRRTQYF. CDR3 coding DNA: TGTGCCAGCAGTTTGGGCAGAGGGCCCCGAAGGACGCAGTATTTT.

The rearrangement links TRBV2 to TRBJ2-6; the match to TRBD1 covers 10 bases. Trimming cost V 7 bases and J 0 bases; bases outside gene matches: 3. The CDR3 runs to 16 residues. Per the germline V gene, CDR1 is SNHLY and CDR2 is FYNNEI. The CDR3, as DNA: TGTGCCAGCAAGTGGGACAGGGGCTCTGGGGCCAACGTCCTGACTTTC. It encodes CASKWDRGSGANVLTF.

The chain recombines TRBV11-2 with TRBJ2-7; D ambiguous. The CDR3 is made up of 17 amino acids. The V end was cut by 0 bases, the J end by 0 bases, with 15 bases between. Per the germline V gene, CDR1 is SGHAT and CDR2 is FQNNGV. CDR3 residues: CASSLDSPRDLSYEQYF. The CDR3 coding sequence is TGTGCCAGCAGCTTAGATAGCCCCCGTGACCTCTCCTACGAGCAGTACTTC.

Ten or more counts support this clonotype. This chain uses TRBV20-1 with TRBJ2-3, with TRBD2 identical over 8 bases. The J segment lost 2 bases and the V segment lost 1 base, leaving 5 bases of the junction unmatched. CDR1 DFQATT and CDR2 SNEGSKA come from the germline V gene (reference sequence). CDR3 length: 15 residues. The CDR3 coding sequence is TGCAGTGCTAGAGCTTCAGCGGGGGACACAGATACGCAGTATTTT. Amino acids: CSARASAGDTDTQYF.

In its sample, this clonotype was seen a few times. This sequence joins TRBV12-3 or TRBV12-4 and TRBJ1-2; TRBD1 agrees at 10 bases. With 3 bases clipped from V and 7 bases from J, the junction kept 5 bases outside the gene matches. CDR3 size: 14 residues. The CDR3, as DNA: TGTGCCAGCAGTTTCCGGGACAGGGGTTTTGGCTACACCTTC. Its protein product is CASSFRDRGFGYTF.

The chain employs TRBV7-3 and TRBJ1-4; 9 bases are a match to TRBD1. Looked up from germline, CDR1 is SGHTA and CDR2 is FQGTGA. With V trimmed by 5 bases and J by 5 bases, 6 bases remained unmatched. CDR3 length: 15 residues. The CDR3 is CASSPGTGRNEKLFF. As DNA, the CDR3 is TGTGCCAGCAGCCCCGGGACAGGGAGGAATGAAAAACTGTTTTTT.

To note about this clonotype: A single base separates this from a much larger clone, so it may be a read error. This chain links TRBV6-1 with TRBJ2-7; maybe TRBD1 (5 bases). From germline, CDR1 is MNHNS and CDR2 SASEGT. The CDR3 loop spans 13 amino acids. The CDR3 loop is CVSTIDSSYEQYF. The CDR3 nucleotides read TGTGTCAGCACTATTGACAGCTCCTACGAGCAGTACTTC.

The table lists this clonotype with many counts. The rearrangement uses TRBV24-1 and TRBJ2-5, with a possible D match to TRBD2 (5 bases). CDR3 length: 16 amino acids. Looked up from germline, CDR1 is KGHDR and CDR2 is SFDVKD. Trimming stripped 1 base from V and 5 bases from J, with 16 bases between. The CDR3 loop reads CATSDFGLAHRETQYF. The CDR3 DNA reads as TGTGCCACCAGTGATTTTGGTCTAGCCCATCGCGAGACCCAGTACTTC.

This clonotype has just a few counts. V and J are TRBV20-1 and TRBJ1-1; 11 bases align to TRBD1. CDR3 length: 15 amino acids. Germline V CDR1 and CDR2: DFQATT, SNEGSKA (reference sequence). V shed 0 bases and J 6 bases; nucleotides not matched to a gene: 6. The CDR3 region has the DNA TGCAGTGCTAGAGATGAAGGACAGGGGGCCGCTGAAGCTTTCTTT. This encodes CSARDEGQGAAEAFF.

The V gene is TRBV20-1, the J gene TRBJ2-7; 12 bases match TRBD2. The length of the CDR3 is 19 residues. Trimming removed 0 bases from V and 0 bases from J; junction bases left unmatched: 12. Germline loops: CDR1 DFQATT, CDR2 SNEGSKA (reference sequence). CDR3 DNA: TGCAGTGCTAGAGATCAGGGGGCTAGCGGGAGGGTCTTCTCCTACGAGCAGTACTTC. Its protein is CSARDQGASGRVFSYEQYF.

The chain recombines TRBV11-2 with TRBJ1-6; TRBD1 matches at 9 bases. This CDR3 has 19 amino acids. Germline trimming cut 1 base from V and 0 bases from J; bases unmatched to any gene: 7. Germline V gene lookup returns CDR1 SGHAT and CDR2 FQNNGV. For the CDR3, the DNA is TGTGCCAGCAGCTTAGCGGGACAGGGCCCGAGCTCCTATAATTCACCCCTCCACTTT. Translated: CASSLAGQGPSSYNSPLHF.

This clonotype has at least ten counts. This chain links TRBV11-3 with TRBJ1-1, with a possible D match to TRBD1 (5 bases). The V end lost 3 bases, the J end lost 3 bases, and 11 bases lay between the germline ends. In germline, CDR1 is SGHNT, CDR2 YENEEA. This CDR3 has 14 residues. CDR3 nucleotide sequence: TGTGCCAGCAGCTTGGAGGGAGGGGACACTGAAGCTTTCTTT. It codes for CASSLEGGDTEAFF.

The table lists this clonotype with many counts. The chain has TRBV27 and TRBJ2-4; 11 bases map to TRBD2. The length of the CDR3 is 17 residues. Per germline, CDR1 MNHEY and CDR2 SMNVEV (reference sequence). V was clipped by 5 bases and J by 7 bases; unmatched bases: 13. CDR3 nucleotides: TGTGCCAGCAGTCCCAGAAGTAGCGGGAGGGCCCGGAACATTCAGTACTTC. The encoded protein is CASSPRSSGRARNIQYF.

Many counts were recorded for this clonotype. The chain recombines TRBV28 with TRBJ2-1; 8 nucleotides align to TRBD2. The ends lost 6 bases at V and 7 bases at J; junction bases unmatched: 11. This CDR3 has 15 residues. Germline V gene data show CDR1 as MDHEN and CDR2 as SYDVKM. CDR3 region: CASSPGGGRPNEQFF. Here the CDR3 DNA reads TGTGCCAGCAGCCCCGGCGGCGGGAGGCCAAATGAGCAGTTCTTC.